This entry lists 22 T cell receptor beta chains sequenced from one sample in a study of Graves' ophthalmopathy and Graves' hyperthyroidism. Investigators amplified TCR beta CDR3 regions from RNA transcripts. HTBI primers primed a first-round RT-PCR, and a second-round multiplex PCR followed. TCRdb recomputed calls from the multiplex PCR reads with MiXCR, one row per CDR3 protein. The table has around 670,000 distinct CDR3 sequences, 40% seen once. Sequences were obtained from peripheral blood. These receptors were collected from an adult man with Graves' ophthalmopathy.

The V call is TRBV25-1, the J call TRBJ2-2; maybe TRBD2 (5 bases). Trimming removed 2 bases from V and 8 bases from J, with 15 bases in between. Germline assignment: CDR1 MGHDK and CDR2 SYGVNS. CDR3 length: 15 residues. The CDR3 is CASSESRTPGGELFF. Here the CDR3 DNA reads TGTGCCAGCAGTGAAAGCCGGACCCCGGGAGGGGAGCTGTTTTTT.

The CDR3 spells CASSVSTANTGELFF. The CDR3 region has the DNA TGTGCCAGCAGCGTCTCAACAGCGAACACCGGGGAGCTGTTTTTT. The genes are TRBV7-2 and TRBJ2-2; D gene ambiguous. This CDR3 contains 15 residues. Germline lookup yields CDR1 SGHTA and CDR2 FQGNSA. Between the trimmed V and J ends, which lost 5 bases and 0 bases, there was a span of 10 bases.

This clonotype was detected only a few times. The chain links TRBV10-3 to TRBJ2-6, with no clear D. The CDR3 runs 13 residues. The V end was cut by 10 bases, the J end by 2 bases, with 9 bases between. From germline, CDR1 is ENHRY and CDR2 SYGVKD. In DNA form, the CDR3 reads TGTGCCAGCATAGGGCCTGGGGCCAACGTCCTGACTTTC. Translating gives CASIGPGANVLTF.

As regards this clonotype: One base away lies a much larger clone, so this may be a sequencing read error. The chain recombines TRBV25-1 with TRBJ1-2; D unclear. This CDR3 contains 13 residues. The germline gives CDR1 MGHDK, CDR2 SYGVNS. V lost 6 bases to trimming and J lost 7 bases, with 15 bases between them. CDR3 amino acids: CASSGTEGSGYTF. CDR3 coding DNA: TGTGCCAGCAGCGGAACAGAGGGTAGTGGCTACACCTTC.

This clonotype appeared many times. V is TRBV2 and J is TRBJ1-2; 7 bases map to TRBD1. V shed 5 bases, J shed 8 bases, and the junction held 11 bases outside the gene matches. The CDR3 spans 14 residues. Germline V gives CDR1 SNHLY, CDR2 FYNNEI. For the CDR3, the DNA is TGTGCCAGCAGTCCCAAGACAGGGTCGGGCGGCTACACCTTC. It specifies CASSPKTGSGGYTF.

This chain joins TRBV7-2 and TRBJ2-7; D might be TRBD1 or TRBD2, each matching 5 bases. Germline CDR1 SGHTA, CDR2 FQGNSA. The CDR3 extends over 14 amino acids. V lost 5 bases to trimming and J lost 7 bases, with 18 bases between them. The CDR3 spells CASSPGTVLLEQYF. In DNA, the CDR3 is TGTGCCAGCAGCCCCGGGACGGTCCTCCTGGAGCAGTACTTC.

The chain employs TRBV15 and TRBJ2-3; D gene uncertain. Germline CDR1 and CDR2: LNHNV and YYDKDF (reference sequence). V lost 0 bases and J 3 bases, leaving 4 bases between the germline ends. The CDR3 has 13 amino acids. CDR3 amino acids: CATSRDPTDTQYF. The CDR3 nucleotides are TGTGCCACCAGCAGAGATCCAACAGATACGCAGTATTTT.

V usage is TRBV2 and J usage is TRBJ2-7; possible D gene TRBD1, 6 bases. The CDR3 length is 14 residues. V was pared by 5 bases and J by 8 bases, with 19 bases between. The V gene's germline CDR1 is SNHLY and CDR2 FYNNEI. CDR3 coding DNA: TGTGCCAGCAGTTCAGGCGGGCCAGGGGTTAAGCAGTACTTC. It translates to CASSSGGPGVKQYF.

The gene calls are TRBV25-1 and TRBJ1-2; a possible D gene is TRBD1 (6 bases). Trimming removed 4 bases at V and 5 bases at J, with 14 bases between. This CDR3 contains 14 residues. Germline V gene data show CDR1 as MGHDK and CDR2 as SYGVNS. DNA for the CDR3: TGTGCCAGCAGTGCTAGGAGGACAGCATATGGCTACACCTTC. Amino acid sequence: CASSARRTAYGYTF.

This clonotype was counted a few times. The chain uses TRBV2 and TRBJ1-6; TRBD1 agrees at 10 bases. Trimming removed 4 bases from V and 8 bases from J; junction bases left unmatched: 2. This CDR3 contains 14 residues. From germline, CDR1 is SNHLY and CDR2 FYNNEI. The CDR3 is CASSAGTGDSPLHF. The CDR3 DNA sequence: TGTGCCAGCAGTGCCGGGACAGGGGATTCACCCCTCCACTTT.

CDR3 DNA sequence: TGCAGTGCTAGGACTAGCGGGGGCCCCTACGAGCAGTACTTC. The encoded protein is CSARTSGGPYEQYF. The V and J genes are TRBV20-1 and TRBJ2-7, with TRBD2 identical over 12 bases. There are 14 residues in the CDR3. J lost 2 bases, V lost 3 bases, and 2 bases had no gene match. CDR1 is DFQATT and CDR2 is SNEGSKA in the germline V gene (reference sequence).

Worth noting for this clonotype: A read error may be the cause here, since a much bigger clone is one base away. The V call is TRBV11-2, the J call TRBJ2-2; no reliable D call. CDR1 and CDR2 (germline): SGHAT, FQNNGV. V lost 0 bases to trimming and J lost 3 bases, with 8 bases between them. The CDR3 runs 15 residues. CDR3 DNA sequence: TGTGCCAGCAGCTTAGAGGCTGTGTACACCGGGGAGCTGTTTTTT. It translates to CASSLEAVYTGELFF. Looking up the rest from reference TRBV11-2 and TRBJ2-2 gives the full variable domain: EAGVAQSPRYKIIEKRQSVAFWCNPISGHATLYWYQQILGQGPKLLIQFQNNGVVDDSQLPKDRFSAERLKGVDSTLKIQPAKLEDSAVYLCASSLEAVYTGELFFGEGSRLTVL.

This clonotype was seen more than once but under ten times. The V and J genes are TRBV12-3 or TRBV12-4 and TRBJ1-2; tentative D call: TRBD1 (5 bases). The CDR3 is made up of 15 amino acids. V was cut by 6 bases and J by 1 base, with 15 bases left in between. This CDR3 reads CASSTDSHHNYGYTF. CDR3 sequence (DNA): TGTGCCAGCAGCACTGACAGTCACCATAACTATGGCTACACCTTC.

A word on this clonotype: The junction and the germline gene differ at one end; a read error may be behind it. This chain joins TRBV10-3 and TRBJ1-2, with D possibly matching TRBD1 (5 bases). This CDR3 has 16 residues. Germline CDR1 and CDR2: ENHRY and SYGVKD. Here the CDR3 reads CASSYLSGTANYGYTF. The DNA of the CDR3 is TGTGCCAGCAGTTATCTTTCAGGGACGGCCAACTATGGCTACACCTTC.

This clonotype has a count of ten or more. The rearrangement joins TRBV19 to TRBJ1-5, with D unclear. The CDR3 is 15 residues long. Germline V gene data show CDR1 as LNHDA and CDR2 as SQIVND (reference sequence). V was trimmed by 5 bases and J by 4 bases, leaving 15 bases between them. CDR3 DNA: TGTGCCAGTAGTGAGGCAGGCCGCAGGAATCAGCCCCAGCATTTT. Protein: CASSEAGRRNQPQHF.

This clonotype was observed many times. The J gene is TRBJ2-6, the V gene TRBV29-1, with TRBD1 as a possible D gene (5 bases). Between the trimmed V and J ends, which lost 0 bases and 4 bases, there was a span of 10 bases. Germline lookup yields CDR1 SQVTM and CDR2 ANQGSEA. The CDR3 loop spans 15 amino acids. CDR3 in amino acids: CSVEEQGVGANVLTF. In DNA form, the CDR3 reads TGCAGCGTTGAAGAACAAGGGGTGGGGGCCAACGTCCTGACTTTC.

The chain employs TRBV12-3 or TRBV12-4 and TRBJ2-7; 7 nucleotides agree with TRBD2. The CDR3 totals 14 residues. Trimming cost V 4 bases and J 6 bases; bases outside gene matches: 9. DNA of the CDR3: TGTGCCAGCAGTTCCAGCGGGATATCGGGCGAGCAGTACTTC. It codes for CASSSSGISGEQYF.

As to this clonotype: This may arise from a read error, as a much more abundant clone is one base away. The chain uses TRBV20-1 and TRBJ1-2; 7 bases align to TRBD1. With V trimmed by 5 bases and J by 9 bases, 12 bases remained unmatched. This CDR3 is built from 13 residues. The V gene's germline CDR1 is DFQATT and CDR2 SNEGSKA (reference sequence). The CDR3 region has the DNA TGCAGTGCTGGGCCCTACAGGGGTTTGCGCTACACCTTC. Encoded protein: CSAGPYRGLRYTF.

The chain recombines TRBV29-1 with TRBJ2-5; 10 positions match TRBD1. CDR3 size: 13 residues. Losses at the gene ends were 8 bases for V and 4 bases for J; bases not matched to a gene: 7. From germline, CDR1 is SQVTM and CDR2 ANQGSEA. CDR3 in DNA: TGCAGCTCACCAGGGACAGGGGCAGAGACCCAGTACTTC. Its translation: CSSPGTGAETQYF.

This clonotype was detected once. A much larger clone sits a single nucleotide away, making a read error possible. Here the CDR3 reads CSAGVVETEAFF. CDR3 sequence (DNA): TGCAGTGCTGGTGTCGTGGAGACTGAAGCTTTCTTT. The V gene is TRBV20-1, the J gene TRBJ1-1; D not certain. This CDR3 has 12 residues. Germline V gene data show CDR1 as DFQATT and CDR2 as SNEGSKA (reference sequence). Trimming pared 5 bases from V and 5 bases from J, leaving 12 bases between.

About this clonotype: A junction boundary mismatches the germline segment, possibly from a read error. This rearrangement joins TRBV5-1 to TRBJ1-2; 7 bases agree with TRBD1. CDR1 and CDR2 from the germline V gene are SGHRS and YFSETQ. This CDR3 has 15 amino acids. The DNA for the CDR3 is TGTGCCAGCAGCCGCCGGGGCAGGGGGACCTATGGCTACACCTTC. Translating it yields CASSRRGRGTYGYTF.

Concerning this clonotype: The junction departs from the called germline gene at one end, perhaps through a read error. This chain joins TRBV29-1 and TRBJ2-7, with D tentatively TRBD2 (5 bases). This CDR3 has 12 residues. Germline CDR1 is SQVTM and CDR2 is ANQGSEA. This chain's CDR3 is CSVEWLAGELYF. The DNA for the CDR3 is TGCAGCGTTGAATGGCTAGCCGGGGAGCTGTACTTC.